The 10 T cell receptor beta chains given below trace back to one sample, sequenced in a study of CD8 T cells in Susac syndrome. The RNA, about 0.45 to 1 ug, was put through reverse transcription using random hexamers. In TCRdb, the immunoSEQ multiplex PCR reads were re-called with MiXCR into one record per CDR3 protein. The sample has about 90,000 distinct CDR3 sequences; roughly 91% are singletons. The sample consisted of CD8+ T cells from PBMCs. These TCRs come from a human donor in good health.

The chain has TRBV20-1 and TRBJ2-7; TRBD2 matches 9 bases. The V gene's germline CDR1 is DFQATT and CDR2 SNEGSKA (reference sequence). V gave up 5 bases and J gave up 3 bases; unmatched junction bases: 11. The CDR3 extends over 15 amino acids. CDR3 sequence (DNA): TGCAGTGCTGTCGTGGGGGCGGGGGGGTTCTACGAGCAGTACTTC. Its protein product is CSAVVGAGGFYEQYF.

With regard to this clonotype: At one of its ends the junction is not consistent with the germline gene, which may arise from a read error. V and J are TRBV4-1 and TRBJ1-2; D possibly corresponds to TRBD1 (6 bases). The CDR3 is made up of 12 amino acids. Germline-derived CDR1 and CDR2 are MGHRA and YSYEKL. CDR3: CASSQDGRTDNF. Written as DNA, the CDR3 is TGCGCCAGCAGCCAAGATGGGAGGACAGACAACTTC.

The V and J genes are TRBV29-1 and TRBJ2-7; 9 bases align to TRBD1. This CDR3 is 13 amino acids long. V dropped 7 bases and J dropped 2; count of bases not matched to a gene: 6. Germline CDR1 is SQVTM and CDR2 is ANQGSEA. CDR3 loop: CSAGTGTTYEQYF. CDR3 DNA sequence: TGCAGCGCAGGGACAGGGACCACCTACGAGCAGTACTTC.

The chain couples TRBV30 to TRBJ1-2; the match to TRBD1 covers 7 bases. Germline V lookup: CDR1 GTSNPN, CDR2 SVGIG (reference sequence). J was trimmed by 8 bases and V by 2 bases; bases with no gene match: 17. The CDR3 covers 16 residues. The CDR3 DNA reads TGTGCCTGGAGTCGAGATGACAGGGCCTTCAACGTGGGCTACACCTTC. Amino acid sequence: CAWSRDDRAFNVGYTF.

The sample holds one count of this clonotype. The chain employs TRBV4-1 and TRBJ2-7, with D possibly being TRBD1 (5 bases). The CDR3 loop spans 16 amino acids. Germline V gene lookup returns CDR1 MGHRA and CDR2 YSYEKL. Trimming took 6 bases from V and 4 from J, leaving 22 bases between them. For the CDR3, the DNA is TGCGCCAGCAGACCAAGTCCAAGACAGCTTACTTACGAGCAGTACTTC. This translates into CASRPSPRQLTYEQYF.

This rearrangement joins TRBV14 to TRBJ1-1; 7 bases line up with TRBD1. The CDR3 loop spans 13 amino acids. Looked up from germline, CDR1 is SGHDN and CDR2 is FVKESK. V was clipped by 0 bases and J by 11 bases; unmatched bases: 6. CDR3 region: CASSQDLTGSAFF. The CDR3 coding sequence is TGTGCCAGCAGCCAAGATTTGACAGGGTCGGCTTTCTTT.

The chain uses TRBV3-1 and TRBJ2-2; 10 positions match TRBD1. Unmatched junction bases numbered 8, after V lost 6 bases and J lost 4 bases. In germline, CDR1 is LGHDT, CDR2 YNNKEL (reference sequence). This CDR3 is 16 amino acids long. CDR3 protein: CASRPTGGAGTGELFF. CDR3 in DNA: TGTGCCAGCAGGCCGACAGGGGGCGCAGGCACCGGGGAGCTGTTTTTT.

The chain has TRBV23-1 and TRBJ1-2; D may be TRBD1 (5 bases). TRBV23-1 is flagged as an ORF with uncertain function. The CDR3 length is 14 residues. V gave up 6 bases and J gave up 4 bases, with 15 bases separating them. The CDR3 loop is CASSHPGQLYGYTF. The CDR3, as DNA: TGCGCCAGCAGCCACCCCGGACAACTCTATGGCTACACCTTC.

The chain couples TRBV27 to TRBJ1-5, with 8 bases matching TRBD1. With 5 bases clipped from V and 3 bases from J, the junction kept 6 bases outside the gene matches. CDR3 size: 15 residues. Per the germline V gene, CDR1 is MNHEY and CDR2 is SMNVEV (reference sequence). CDR3 residues: CASSPGTGYNQPQHF. CDR3 bases: TGTGCCAGCAGTCCAGGGACAGGTTACAATCAGCCCCAGCATTTT.

The chain recombines TRBV3-1 with TRBJ2-1, with D unclear. This CDR3 is 16 amino acids long. Germline assignment: CDR1 LGHDT and CDR2 YNNKEL (reference sequence). V gave up 5 bases and J gave up 5 bases, with 19 bases separating them. CDR3 region: CASSSLPPHRNNEQFF. The CDR3 DNA follows: TGTGCCAGCAGCTCCCTACCTCCCCACAGAAACAATGAGCAGTTCTTC.